The source of this T cell receptor beta chain is a study of blood T cell repertoires in COVID-19. Study details: Whether acute or convalescent, the COVID-19 samples came from the United States, Italy and Spain. Sources were T cells, B-cell-depleted T cells, or PBMCs; the material itself was cDNA or gDNA.

Original data processing: How many nucleated cells were present was estimated from reference gene primer amplification. The assay was immunoSEQ multiplex PCR, and TCRdb's table has in-frame clones only and misses some. Clone size and V and J calls were adopted from that table, with D and trimming inferred from the DNA. The table includes about 360,000 clones, more than 75% detected once. V lost 2 bases and J 4 bases, leaving 19 bases between the germline ends. Germline-derived CDR1 and CDR2 are SGHRS and YFSETQ. The CDR3 is made up of 16 amino acids. Material for sequencing was peripheral blood. V gene TRBV5-1 combines with J gene TRBJ2-7; a weak D match, TRBD1 (6 bases). This receptor was taken from a human donor in a cohort sampled during active COVID-19. The CDR3 region is CASSFSPGETPYEQYF. The CDR3 DNA reads as TGCGCCAGCAGCTTCTCACCAGGGGAGACTCCTTACGAGCAGTACTTC.